The 12 T cell receptor beta chains below all came from one sample that was sequenced in a study of cytomegalovirus exposure and HLA in healthy donors. Some clones are missing from TCRdb's copy, which holds only in-frame ones; the method was immunoSEQ multiplex PCR. Of about 280,000 clones in the sample, approximately 87% were seen once. Material for sequencing was PBMCs. All receptors derive from a woman under 30 in good health and CMV-seronegative.

The chain combines TRBV5-1 with TRBJ2-2; TRBD2 matches 11 bases. This CDR3 has 16 amino acids. Germline-derived CDR1 and CDR2 are SGHRS and YFSETQ. V was pared by 4 bases and J by 2 bases, with 4 bases of the junction left unmatched. Here the CDR3 reads CASSTGTSGNTGELFF. The CDR3 nucleotides are TGCGCCAGCAGCACCGGGACTAGCGGAAACACCGGGGAGCTGTTTTTT. Full variable domain (outside the CDR3, taken from reference TRBV5-1 and TRBJ2-2): KAGVTQTPRYLIKTRGQQVTLSCSPISGHRSVSWYQQTPGQGLQFLFEYFSETQRNKGNFPGRFSGRQFSNSRSEMNVSTLELGDSALYLCASSTGTSGNTGELFFGEGSRLTVL.

This chain connects TRBV28 to TRBJ1-1, with D possibly being TRBD1 (5 bases). The CDR3 covers 15 residues. V dropped 3 bases and J dropped 1 base, with 12 bases sitting between them. The germline V gene has CDR1 MDHEN and CDR2 SYDVKM. CDR3 bases: TGTGCCAGCAGTTTGGCCACAGGACGGAACACTGAAGCTTTCTTT. Amino acid sequence: CASSLATGRNTEAFF.

The chain carries TRBV4-1 and TRBJ1-5; no definite D call. This CDR3 is built from 13 residues. Per the germline V gene, CDR1 is MGHRA and CDR2 is YSYEKL. Trimming stripped 4 bases from V and 6 bases from J, with 10 bases between. This CDR3 is CASSPPGSQPQHF. In DNA, the CDR3 is TGCGCCAGCAGCCCGCCAGGAAGTCAGCCCCAGCATTTT.

V usage is TRBV10-1 and J usage is TRBJ2-7; the match to TRBD2 covers 11 bases. The CDR3 is 15 residues long. Germline assignment: CDR1 WNHNN and CDR2 SYGVQD (reference sequence). The junction had 5 bases not matched to a gene; V was cut back by 2 bases and J by 5 bases. The CDR3 DNA follows: TGCGCCAGCAGTGAGACGACTAGCGGGATCGACGAGCAGTACTTC. Encoded protein: CASSETTSGIDEQYF.

This rearrangement joins TRBV2 to TRBJ2-1; 8 nucleotides agree with TRBD2. The CDR3 runs 12 residues. Germline V gives CDR1 SNHLY, CDR2 FYNNEI. The V gene end was trimmed by 8 bases and the J gene end by 10 bases; junction bases not matched to a gene: 7. The CDR3 coding sequence is TGTGCCAGCTTGAGCGGGAGCGCCGAGCAGTTCTTC. Its translation is CASLSGSAEQFF.

The rearrangement joins TRBV18 to TRBJ1-5; a weak D match, TRBD1 (5 bases). The CDR3 has 15 residues. V was shortened by 3 bases and J by 4 bases, with 13 bases between the two germline ends. CDR1 and CDR2 from the germline V gene are KGHSH and LQKENI. The CDR3 DNA is TGTGCCAGCTCACCGACTATTGGGGGGAATCAGCCCCAGCATTTT. Its translation: CASSPTIGGNQPQHF.

This chain links TRBV5-1 with TRBJ2-7; 12 bases line up with TRBD2. The V gene's germline CDR1 is SGHRS and CDR2 YFSETQ. CDR3 length: 15 amino acids. The V segment lost 0 bases and the J segment 3 bases; nucleotides outside the gene matches: 1. The CDR3 DNA sequence: TGCGCCAGCAGCTTGGTGACTAGCGGGAGCTACGAGCAGTACTTC. Translation: CASSLVTSGSYEQYF.

The J gene is TRBJ2-7, the V gene TRBV11-1; D is unresolved. Germline-derived CDR1 and CDR2 are SGHAT and FQDESV (reference sequence). Trimming took 1 base from V and 2 from J, leaving 9 bases between them. The CDR3 contains 14 residues. The CDR3 region is CASSLGRYTYEQYF. CDR3 in DNA: TGTGCCAGCAGCTTAGGCAGGTACACCTACGAGCAGTACTTC.

This clone was picked up a small number of times. V and J are TRBV19 and TRBJ2-2, with a tentative D call TRBD1 (6 bases). The CDR3 spans 14 residues. The V gene lost 3 bases and the J gene lost 4 bases, with 9 bases spanning the gap. CDR1 and CDR2 from the germline V gene are LNHDA and SQIVND (reference sequence). The CDR3 bases are TGTGCCAGTAGTATGCTGGGGGCCACCGGGGAGCTGTTTTTT. Amino acid sequence: CASSMLGATGELFF.

This chain connects TRBV11-2 to TRBJ1-2, with TRBD1 as a possible D gene (5 bases). The germline V gene has CDR1 SGHAT and CDR2 FQNNGV. The germline V and J ends were trimmed by 0 bases and 5 bases, with 10 bases remaining between them. This CDR3 contains 14 residues. This CDR3 reads CASSLDQGSYGYTF. CDR3 nucleotide sequence: TGTGCCAGCAGCTTAGATCAGGGCTCATATGGCTACACCTTC.

The J gene is TRBJ2-7, the V gene TRBV7-2; tentative D call: TRBD2 (6 bases). Trimming cost V 1 base and J 6 bases, with 19 bases left between them. This CDR3 spans 16 amino acids. Germline V gene lookup returns CDR1 SGHTA and CDR2 FQGNSA. In DNA form, the CDR3 reads TGTGCCAGCAGCTTAGGGGTTACGGGAGTGAGGGGCGAGCAGTACTTC. Translating it yields CASSLGVTGVRGEQYF.

The chain joins TRBV27 to TRBJ1-2; D is unclear. The ends were cut back, 5 bases at V and 2 bases at J, with 18 bases in the middle. CDR3 length: 16 amino acids. Germline CDR1 reads MNHEY; CDR2 reads SMNVEV (reference sequence). For the CDR3, the DNA is TGTGCCAGCAGTACGGTCCGGGATCCTCCAAACTATGGCTACACCTTC. Translating it yields CASSTVRDPPNYGYTF.